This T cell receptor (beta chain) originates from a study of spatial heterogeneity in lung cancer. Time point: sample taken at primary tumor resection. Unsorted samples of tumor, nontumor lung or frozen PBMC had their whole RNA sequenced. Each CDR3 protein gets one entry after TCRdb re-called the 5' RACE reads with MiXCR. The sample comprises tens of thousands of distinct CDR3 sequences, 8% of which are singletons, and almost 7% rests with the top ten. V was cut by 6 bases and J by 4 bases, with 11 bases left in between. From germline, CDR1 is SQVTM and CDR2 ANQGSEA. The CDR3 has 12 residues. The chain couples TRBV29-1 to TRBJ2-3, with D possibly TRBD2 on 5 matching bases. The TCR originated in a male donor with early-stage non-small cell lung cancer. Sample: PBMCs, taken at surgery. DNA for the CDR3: TGCAGCGTGAGGGATAGCGCAGATACGCAGTATTTT. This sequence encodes CSVRDSADTQYF.